A single sample is the source of the 20 T cell receptor beta chains below, sequenced in a study of cytomegalovirus exposure and HLA in healthy donors (dated by TCRdb to about 2017). Library construction relied on the immunoSEQ multiplex PCR assay. The multiplex PCR relied on a mix of 60 forward primers for TCR Vbeta segments and 13 reverse primers for TCR Jbeta segments. The table comes from immuneACCESS by way of TCRdb, which keeps in-frame sequences with V and J called. Part of the clones is missing from these tables; in studies checked, under half for an unresolved V gene and the rest for unknown reasons. The sample's clone listing holds 150,000 to 200,000 clones. Roughly 0.83% of the sample is taken by the ten largest. The sequenced sample was PBMCs. The receptors here all came from a woman between 18 and 29 years old in good health and CMV-seropositive.

The chain uses TRBV2 and TRBJ2-5; possible D gene TRBD2, 5 bases. V gave up 5 bases and J gave up 5 bases, with 12 bases separating them. Germline CDR1 and CDR2: SNHLY and FYNNEI. The CDR3 totals 13 residues. CDR3 nucleotide sequence: TGTGCCAGCAGTACCCGGGGTATGGAGACCCAGTACTTC. Amino acid sequence: CASSTRGMETQYF. The whole variable domain, remainder taken from reference TRBV2 and TRBJ2-5, is EPEVTQTPSHQVTQMGQEVILRCVPISNHLYFYWYRQILGQKVEFLVSFYNNEISEKSEIFDDQFSVERPDGSNFTLKIRSTKLEDSAMYFCASSTRGMETQYFGPGTRLLVL.

The chain couples TRBV6-1 to TRBJ2-1; 12 nucleotides line up with TRBD2. The CDR3 extends over 14 amino acids. CDR1 and CDR2 from the germline V gene are MNHNS and SASEGT. J gave up 4 bases and V 11 bases, and 6 bases lay outside the gene matches. CDR3 sequence reads: CAGSSGRDYNEQFF. CDR3 bases: TGTGCCGGCTCTAGCGGGAGGGATTACAATGAGCAGTTCTTC.

The CDR3: CASNGLAGIAVGANVLTF. CDR3 nucleotide sequence: TGCGCCAGCAATGGACTAGCGGGAATCGCAGTTGGGGCCAACGTCCTGACTTTC. The chain recombines TRBV10-2 with TRBJ2-6; 12 nucleotides agree with TRBD2. Unmatched junction bases numbered 10, after V lost 7 bases and J lost 3 bases. CDR1 WSHSY and CDR2 SAAADI come from the germline V gene. This CDR3 spans 18 amino acids.

The chain has TRBV28 and TRBJ1-2; possibly TRBD1 for D (6 bases). The CDR3 loop spans 14 amino acids. Per the germline V gene, CDR1 is MDHEN and CDR2 is SYDVKM. The V end was cut by 3 bases, the J end by 4 bases, with 12 bases between. CDR3 bases: TGTGCCAGCAGTTTGTCAGGGGCCCGCTATGGCTACACCTTC. It is translated as CASSLSGARYGYTF.

The rearrangement links TRBV7-9 to TRBJ2-5; a possible D gene is TRBD2 (5 bases). Germline V gene lookup returns CDR1 SEHNR and CDR2 FQNEAQ (reference sequence). V lost 1 base and J lost 2, with 20 bases in between. The CDR3 covers 18 residues. CDR3 in amino acids: CASSLDLSETTLQETQYF. CDR3 nucleotide sequence: TGTGCCAGCAGCTTAGACCTTAGCGAGACAACCTTACAAGAGACCCAGTACTTC.

This chain joins TRBV2 and TRBJ1-5, with D possibly being TRBD1 (6 bases). CDR3 length: 16 residues. V lost 2 bases and J lost 3, with 14 bases in between. The germline gives CDR1 SNHLY, CDR2 FYNNEI. CDR3 sequence (DNA): TGTGCCAGCAGTGAACTGGGAGGGGGGTCCAATCAGCCCCAGCATTTT. This translates into CASSELGGGSNQPQHF.

The chain couples TRBV15 to TRBJ1-2; D uncertain. There are 14 residues in the CDR3. V dropped 0 bases and J dropped 8 bases, with 13 bases sitting between them. Germline V CDR1 and CDR2: LNHNV, YYDKDF (reference sequence). This chain's CDR3 is CATSRDQEVGGYTF. In nucleotides, the CDR3 is TGTGCCACCAGCAGAGATCAGGAGGTGGGGGGCTACACCTTC.

This chain uses TRBV5-6 with TRBJ2-5, with D possibly matching TRBD1 (5 bases). This CDR3 contains 18 residues. V shed 0 bases and J shed 5 bases, with 23 bases lying between them. CDR1 is SGHDT, CDR2 YYEEEE, per germline. Written as DNA, the CDR3 is TGTGCCAGCAGCTTGGCCGGCAGGACATCCCGACCCCTCGAGACCCAGTACTTC. Translation: CASSLAGRTSRPLETQYF. Based on the CDR3 plus reference TRBV5-6 and TRBJ2-5, the full variable domain is DAGVTQSPTHLIKTRGQQVTLRCSPKSGHDTVSWYQQALGQGPQFIFQYYEEEERQRGNFPDRFSGHQFPNYSSELNVNALLLGDSALYLCASSLAGRTSRPLETQYFGPGTRLLVL.

The J gene is TRBJ1-4, the V gene TRBV7-8, with 9 bases aligning to TRBD1. The length of the CDR3 is 15 residues. Trimming removed 6 bases from V and 5 bases from J; junction bases left unmatched: 7. Germline-derived CDR1 and CDR2 are SGHVS and FQNEAQ. CDR3 protein: CASRLSTGGNEKLFF. The CDR3 nucleotides are TGTGCCAGCAGACTCTCGACAGGGGGGAATGAAAAACTGTTTTTT.

The chain joins TRBV21-1 to TRBJ2-7; the table calls TRBD2, which could not be checked here. TRBV21-1 is an annotated pseudogene. The CDR3 sequence is 22 residues long. CDR3 region: CASSKKKSTTRNTLRTLYEQYF. CDR3 DNA sequence: TGTGCCAGCAGCAAAAAAAAATCGACGACTAGAAATACACTCCGCACCCTCTACGAGCAGTACTTC.

V and J are TRBV12-5 and TRBJ1-2; a weak D match, TRBD1 (6 bases). Trimming left V 1 base short and J 8 bases short, with 11 bases between. Germline values: CDR1 LGHNT, CDR2 FRNRAP. The CDR3 totals 13 residues. CDR3 in amino acids: CASGLEQGIGYTF. The DNA for the CDR3 is TGTGCTAGTGGTTTGGAACAGGGTATCGGCTACACCTTC.

The rearrangement uses TRBV7-6 and TRBJ2-5; 7 positions match TRBD2. This CDR3 has 18 amino acids. The V gene's germline CDR1 is SGHVS and CDR2 FNYEAQ. V was pared by 1 base and J by 5 bases, with 16 bases of the junction left unmatched. The CDR3 is CASSLEGRGSARVETQYF. CDR3 nucleotides: TGTGCCAGCAGCTTAGAGGGGCGGGGGTCAGCCCGGGTCGAGACCCAGTACTTC.

This sequence joins TRBV20-1 and TRBJ1-1; no firm D call. The CDR3 runs 11 residues. Trimming removed 3 bases at V and 4 bases at J, with 6 bases between. CDR1 and CDR2 from the germline V gene are DFQATT and SNEGSKA (reference sequence). CDR3 loop: CSASVGTEAFF. The CDR3 bases are TGCAGTGCTAGCGTCGGCACTGAAGCTTTCTTT.

V gene TRBV18 combines with J gene TRBJ2-1; 14 bases line up with TRBD2. The ends lost 3 bases at V and 9 bases at J; junction bases unmatched: 4. This CDR3 contains 15 residues. Germline V lookup: CDR1 KGHSH, CDR2 LQKENI. The chain's CDR3 is CASSPGLAGVSEQFF. CDR3 sequence (DNA): TGTGCCAGCTCACCGGGACTAGCGGGAGTGAGTGAGCAGTTCTTC.

The chain recombines TRBV2 with TRBJ1-2; D is ambiguous. The CDR3 consists of 14 residues. Trimming left V 6 bases short and J 1 base short, with 12 bases between. In germline, CDR1 is SNHLY, CDR2 FYNNEI. Here the CDR3 DNA reads TGTGCCAGCAGGACTGGACTCATTAACTATGGCTACACCTTC. It specifies CASRTGLINYGYTF. Looking up the rest from reference TRBV2 and TRBJ1-2 gives the full variable domain: EPEVTQTPSHQVTQMGQEVILRCVPISNHLYFYWYRQILGQKVEFLVSFYNNEISEKSEIFDDQFSVERPDGSNFTLKIRSTKLEDSAMYFCASRTGLINYGYTFGSGTRLTVV.

The gene calls are TRBV10-2 and TRBJ2-2; 9 bases agree with TRBD2. Germline CDR1 reads WSHSY; CDR2 reads SAAADI. This CDR3 spans 16 amino acids. With 6 bases clipped from V and 2 bases from J, the junction kept 7 bases outside the gene matches. The CDR3 protein is CASRVAGGLNTGELFF. The CDR3 region has the DNA TGCGCCAGCAGGGTGGCGGGGGGGCTTAACACCGGGGAGCTGTTTTTT.

The V and J genes are TRBV7-2 and TRBJ2-7, with 7 positions matching TRBD1. CDR3 size: 13 residues. The V and J ends lost 0 bases and 6 bases, in that order; junction bases with no gene match: 2. Per germline, CDR1 SGHTA and CDR2 FQGNSA. The CDR3 coding sequence is TGTGCCAGCAGCTTAGCAGGGGGCTCCGAGCAGTACTTC. Translating it yields CASSLAGGSEQYF.

The chain has TRBV7-9 and TRBJ1-6; 9 nucleotides line up with TRBD1. J was trimmed by 7 bases and V by 6 bases; bases with no gene match: 7. The germline CDR1 and CDR2 sequences are SEHNR and FQNEAQ (reference sequence). There are 15 residues in the CDR3. The CDR3, as DNA: TGTGCCAGCAGTTATCCCGGGACAGGGAATTCACCCCTCCACTTT. Protein: CASSYPGTGNSPLHF.

The chain combines TRBV25-1 with TRBJ1-2; unclear D gene. The V gene's germline CDR1 is MGHDK and CDR2 SYGVNS. The CDR3 has 13 residues. V lost 4 bases and J 2 bases, leaving 8 bases between the germline ends. CDR3 amino acids: CASSATKNYGYTF. The CDR3, as DNA: TGTGCCAGCAGTGCGACAAAGAACTATGGCTACACCTTC.

The chain couples TRBV30 to TRBJ2-5; possibly TRBD1 for D (6 bases). This CDR3 has 12 amino acids. Germline CDR1 reads GTSNPN; CDR2 reads SVGIG (reference sequence). Trimming removed 2 bases from V and 4 bases from J, with 8 bases in between. In DNA form, the CDR3 reads TGTGCCTGGAGTAAACAGGGAGAGACCCAGTACTTC. Protein sequence: CAWSKQGETQYF.